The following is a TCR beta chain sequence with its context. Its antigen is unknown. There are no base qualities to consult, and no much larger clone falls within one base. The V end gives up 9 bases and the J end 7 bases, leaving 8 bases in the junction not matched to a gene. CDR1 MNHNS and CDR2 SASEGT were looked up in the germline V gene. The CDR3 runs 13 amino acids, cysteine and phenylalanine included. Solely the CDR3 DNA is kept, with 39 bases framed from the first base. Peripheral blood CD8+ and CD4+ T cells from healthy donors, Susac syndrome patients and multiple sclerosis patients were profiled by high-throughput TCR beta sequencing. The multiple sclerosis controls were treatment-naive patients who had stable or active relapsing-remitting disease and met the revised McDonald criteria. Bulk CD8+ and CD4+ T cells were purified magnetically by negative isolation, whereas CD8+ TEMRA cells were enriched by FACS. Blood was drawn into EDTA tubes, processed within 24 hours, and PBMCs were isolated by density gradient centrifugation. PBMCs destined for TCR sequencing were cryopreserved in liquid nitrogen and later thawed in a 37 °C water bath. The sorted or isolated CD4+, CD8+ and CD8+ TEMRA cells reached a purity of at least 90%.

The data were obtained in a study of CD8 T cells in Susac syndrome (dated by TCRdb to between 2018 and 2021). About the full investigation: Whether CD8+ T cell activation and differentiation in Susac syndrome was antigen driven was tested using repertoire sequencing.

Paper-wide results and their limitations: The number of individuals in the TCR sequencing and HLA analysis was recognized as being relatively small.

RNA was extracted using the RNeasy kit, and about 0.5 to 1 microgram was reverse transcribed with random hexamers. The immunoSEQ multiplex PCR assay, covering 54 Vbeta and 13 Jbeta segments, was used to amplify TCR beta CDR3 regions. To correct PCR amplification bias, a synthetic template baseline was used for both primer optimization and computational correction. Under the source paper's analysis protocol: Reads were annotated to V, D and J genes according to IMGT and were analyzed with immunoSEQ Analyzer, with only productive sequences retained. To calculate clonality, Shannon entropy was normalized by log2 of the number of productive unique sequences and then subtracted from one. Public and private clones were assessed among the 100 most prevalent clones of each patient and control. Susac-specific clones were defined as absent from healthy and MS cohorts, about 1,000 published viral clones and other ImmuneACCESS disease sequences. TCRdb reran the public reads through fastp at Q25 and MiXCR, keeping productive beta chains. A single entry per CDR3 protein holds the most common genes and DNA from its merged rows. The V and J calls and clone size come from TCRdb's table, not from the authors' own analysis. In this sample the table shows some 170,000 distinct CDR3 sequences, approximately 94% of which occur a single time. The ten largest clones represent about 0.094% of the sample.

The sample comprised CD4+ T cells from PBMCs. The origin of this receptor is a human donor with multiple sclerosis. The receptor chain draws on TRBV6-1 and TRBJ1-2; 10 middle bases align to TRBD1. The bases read TGTGCCAGTTGGGGTCGGGACAGGGGTGGCTACACCTTC. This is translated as CASWGRDRGGYTF.